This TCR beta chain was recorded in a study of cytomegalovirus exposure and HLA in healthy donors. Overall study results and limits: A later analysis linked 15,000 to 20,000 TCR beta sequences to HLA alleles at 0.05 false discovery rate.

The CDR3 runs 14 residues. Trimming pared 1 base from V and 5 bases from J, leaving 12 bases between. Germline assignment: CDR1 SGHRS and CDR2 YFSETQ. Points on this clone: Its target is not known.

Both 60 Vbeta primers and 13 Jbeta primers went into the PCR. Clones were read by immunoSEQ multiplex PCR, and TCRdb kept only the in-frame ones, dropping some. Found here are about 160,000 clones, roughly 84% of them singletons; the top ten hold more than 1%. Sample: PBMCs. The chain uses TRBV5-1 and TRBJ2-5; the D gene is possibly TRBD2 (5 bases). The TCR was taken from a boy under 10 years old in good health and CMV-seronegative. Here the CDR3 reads CASSLRYGVETQYF. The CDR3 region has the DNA TGCGCCAGCAGCTTGAGGTACGGGGTCGAGACCCAGTACTTC.